This T cell receptor beta chain derives from a study of blood T cell repertoires in COVID-19. Study at large: The samples span acute and convalescent COVID-19 from the United States, Italy and Spain. The cDNA or gDNA used as material had been derived from T cells, B-cell-depleted T cells, or PBMCs.

Some clones are missing from TCRdb's copy, which holds only in-frame ones; the method was immunoSEQ multiplex PCR. In the table there are 80,000 or so clones, roughly 80% of which are singletons. Germline CDR1 reads SQVTM; CDR2 reads ANQGSEA. This CDR3 has 14 amino acids. Trimming left V 4 bases short and J 7 bases short, with 19 bases between. This clone occurred once. The chain links TRBV29-1 to TRBJ1-2; tentatively, D is TRBD1 (5 bases). The TCR sequence derives from a woman aged 70-85 years with acute or convalescent COVID-19. Sample: peripheral blood. The CDR3 here is CSVGQQSLGSGYTF. CDR3 coding DNA: TGCAGCGTTGGACAGCAAAGTTTAGGTAGTGGCTACACCTTC.